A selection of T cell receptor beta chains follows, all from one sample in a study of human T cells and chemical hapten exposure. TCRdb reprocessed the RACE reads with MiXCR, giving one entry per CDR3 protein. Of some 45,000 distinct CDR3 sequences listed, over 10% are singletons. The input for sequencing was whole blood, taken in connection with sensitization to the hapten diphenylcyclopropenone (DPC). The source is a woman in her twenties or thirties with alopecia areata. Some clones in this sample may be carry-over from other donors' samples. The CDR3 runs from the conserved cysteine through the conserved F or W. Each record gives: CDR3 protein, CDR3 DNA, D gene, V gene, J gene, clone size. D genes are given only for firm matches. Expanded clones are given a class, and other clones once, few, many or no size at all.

CDR3aa: CASTRQYEKDQPQHF; CDR3nt: TGTGCCAGCACCCGACAGTATGAAAAGGACCAGCCCCAGCATTTT; d_gene: -; v_gene: TRBV6-2/TRBV6-3; j_gene: TRBJ1-5; abundance: -
CDR3aa: CASSITQTASRQFF; CDR3nt: TGTGCCAGCAGTATTACCCAAACGGCTAGCCGGCAGTTCTTC; d_gene: -; v_gene: TRBV12-3/TRBV12-4; j_gene: TRBJ2-1; abundance: many
CDR3aa: CSAHRSGARQYF; CDR3nt: TGCAGTGCACATAGGTCAGGGGCCCGCCAGTACTTC; d_gene: -; v_gene: TRBV20-1; j_gene: TRBJ2-4; abundance: -
CDR3aa: CASSYSGRTNTEAFF; CDR3nt: TGTGCCAGCAGTTATTCTGGCAGGACCAACACTGAAGCTTTCTTT; d_gene: -; v_gene: TRBV6-6; j_gene: TRBJ1-1; abundance: few
CDR3aa: CSAARTADETQYF; CDR3nt: TGCAGTGCCGCTAGGACAGCCGACGAGACCCAGTACTTC; d_gene: -; v_gene: TRBV20-1; j_gene: TRBJ2-5; abundance: -
CDR3aa: CASRRAGTSGIPAKPYEQYF; CDR3nt: TGTGCCAGCAGAAGGGCCGGGACTAGCGGGATTCCCGCAAAACCCTACGAGCAGTACTTC; d_gene: TRBD2; v_gene: TRBV6-2/TRBV6-3; j_gene: TRBJ2-7; abundance: many
CDR3aa: CASSRRATNEKLFF; CDR3nt: TGTGCCAGCAGCCGACGGGCAACTAATGAAAAACTGTTTTTT; d_gene: -; v_gene: TRBV3-1; j_gene: TRBJ1-4; abundance: many
CDR3aa: CASSPGESSYEQYF; CDR3nt: TGTGCCAGCAGTCCCGGAGAGAGCTCCTACGAGCAGTACTTC; d_gene: -; v_gene: TRBV28; j_gene: TRBJ2-7; abundance: many
CDR3aa: CASSRGARETQYF; CDR3nt: TGTGCCAGCAGCAGGGGCGCGAGGGAGACCCAGTACTTC; d_gene: -; v_gene: TRBV11-2; j_gene: TRBJ2-5; abundance: -
CDR3aa: CASSPTASAFQETQYF; CDR3nt: TGTGCCAGCAGCCCTACCGCGTCGGCATTTCAAGAGACCCAGTACTTC; d_gene: -; v_gene: TRBV7-9; j_gene: TRBJ2-5; abundance: medium-sized
CDR3aa: CASSYSNSGAETIGNTIYF; CDR3nt: TGTGCCAGCAGTTACTCGAACTCCGGGGCCGAGACTATAGGAAACACCATATATTTT; d_gene: -; v_gene: TRBV6-6; j_gene: TRBJ1-3; abundance: many
CDR3aa: CASSFVGRGEAFF; CDR3nt: TGTGCCAGCAGTTTTGTAGGAAGAGGAGAAGCTTTCTTT; d_gene: -; v_gene: TRBV28; j_gene: TRBJ1-1; abundance: few
CDR3aa: CASSDAAWEQYF; CDR3nt: TGTGCCAGCAGTGATGCCGCTTGGGAGCAGTACTTC; d_gene: -; v_gene: TRBV6-1; j_gene: TRBJ2-7; abundance: -
CDR3aa: CASRSGQGDNQPQHF; CDR3nt: TGTGCCAGCAGGTCCGGACAGGGGGACAATCAGCCCCAGCATTTT; d_gene: TRBD1; v_gene: TRBV28; j_gene: TRBJ1-5; abundance: few
CDR3aa: CASSFLGDNEQFF; CDR3nt: TGTGCCAGCAGTTTCCTGGGAGACAATGAGCAGTTCTTC; d_gene: -; v_gene: TRBV27; j_gene: TRBJ2-1; abundance: many
CDR3aa: CASREGRFAFF; CDR3nt: TGTGCCAGCAGAGAAGGACGTTTCGCTTTCTTT; d_gene: -; v_gene: TRBV28; j_gene: TRBJ1-1; abundance: -
CDR3aa: CASSLLTGGEQFF; CDR3nt: TGTGCCAGCAGCTTACTTACAGGGGGTGAGCAGTTCTTC; d_gene: TRBD1; v_gene: TRBV11-3; j_gene: TRBJ2-1; abundance: many
CDR3aa: CASSQDNYIRPQHF; CDR3nt: TGCGCCAGCAGCCAAGATAACTATATTCGGCCCCAGCATTTT; d_gene: -; v_gene: TRBV4-3; j_gene: TRBJ1-5; abundance: many
CDR3aa: CSATRRIPWSSYEQYF; CDR3nt: TGCAGTGCGACACGGCGCATTCCATGGAGCTCCTACGAGCAGTACTTC; d_gene: -; v_gene: TRBV20-1; j_gene: TRBJ2-7; abundance: many
CDR3aa: CASTPNRDNEQFF; CDR3nt: TGTGCCAGCACCCCGAATCGGGACAATGAGCAGTTCTTC; d_gene: -; v_gene: TRBV6-2/TRBV6-3; j_gene: TRBJ2-1; abundance: many
CDR3aa: CASSLAGGRGNEQFF; CDR3nt: TGCGCCAGCAGCTTGGCGGGAGGGAGAGGCAATGAGCAGTTCTTC; d_gene: TRBD2; v_gene: TRBV5-1; j_gene: TRBJ2-1; abundance: large
CDR3aa: CASSQNRDRGGETQYF; CDR3nt: TGCGCCAGCAGCCAAAACCGGGACAGGGGGGGAGAGACCCAGTACTTC; d_gene: TRBD1; v_gene: TRBV4-3; j_gene: TRBJ2-5; abundance: many
CDR3aa: CASSPRLGQGISGELFF; CDR3nt: TGTGCCAGCAGCCCACGGCTGGGACAGGGGATCTCCGGGGAGCTGTTTTTT; d_gene: TRBD1; v_gene: TRBV7-2; j_gene: TRBJ2-2; abundance: -
CDR3aa: CSARLRDTEAFF; CDR3nt: TGCAGTGCTAGGTTGCGGGACACTGAAGCTTTCTTT; d_gene: -; v_gene: TRBV20-1; j_gene: TRBJ1-1; abundance: many
CDR3aa: CASSRGLAGFSSTDTQYF; CDR3nt: TGTGCCAGCAGCAGGGGACTAGCGGGTTTTTCTAGCACAGATACGCAGTATTTT; d_gene: TRBD2; v_gene: TRBV5-4; j_gene: TRBJ2-3; abundance: many
CDR3aa: CSARKRGSSYNEQFF; CDR3nt: TGCAGTGCTAGAAAGCGGGGGAGCTCCTACAATGAGCAGTTCTTC; d_gene: TRBD2; v_gene: TRBV20-1; j_gene: TRBJ2-1; abundance: few
CDR3aa: CASSLGRPYEQYF; CDR3nt: TGTGCCAGCAGCTTAGGCAGACCCTACGAGCAGTACTTC; d_gene: -; v_gene: TRBV7-2; j_gene: TRBJ2-7; abundance: few
CDR3aa: CASSPPSGGANPLVLTF; CDR3nt: TGTGCCAGCTCACCCCCTAGTGGGGGAGCCAACCCGTTGGTCCTGACTTTC; d_gene: -; v_gene: TRBV18; j_gene: TRBJ2-6; abundance: -
CDR3aa: CSAREDTDTQYF; CDR3nt: TGCAGTGCTAGGGAGGACACAGATACGCAGTATTTT; d_gene: -; v_gene: TRBV20-1; j_gene: TRBJ2-3; abundance: few
CDR3aa: CASSSLPQPQHF; CDR3nt: TGTGCCAGCAGTTCTCTCCCCCAGCCCCAGCATTTT; d_gene: -; v_gene: TRBV12-3/TRBV12-4; j_gene: TRBJ1-5; abundance: -
CDR3aa: CSARDLLRKGNQPQHF; CDR3nt: TGCAGTGCTAGAGACCTTCTGAGGAAGGGCAATCAGCCCCAGCATTTT; d_gene: -; v_gene: TRBV20-1; j_gene: TRBJ1-5; abundance: few
CDR3aa: CATSHSGGRGDTQYF; CDR3nt: TGTGCCACCAGTCATTCGGGGGGCCGAGGGGATACGCAGTATTTT; d_gene: -; v_gene: TRBV24-1; j_gene: TRBJ2-3; abundance: many
CDR3aa: CASSIGTASNQPQHF; CDR3nt: TGTGCCAGTAGTATAGGGACGGCCAGCAATCAGCCCCAGCATTTT; d_gene: -; v_gene: TRBV19; j_gene: TRBJ1-5; abundance: many
CDR3aa: CASSPRVRDKDPYEQYF; CDR3nt: TGTGCCAGCTCACCAAGGGTCCGGGACAAGGATCCCTACGAGCAGTACTTC; d_gene: -; v_gene: TRBV18; j_gene: TRBJ2-7; abundance: many
CDR3aa: CASSIYRGANYGYTF; CDR3nt: TGTGCCAGCAGTATCTACAGGGGAGCTAACTATGGCTACACCTTC; d_gene: TRBD1; v_gene: TRBV27; j_gene: TRBJ1-2; abundance: many
CDR3aa: CASSLARGRRTGELFF; CDR3nt: TGTGCCAGCAGCTTAGCCAGGGGGCGAAGGACCGGGGAGCTGTTTTTT; d_gene: TRBD1; v_gene: TRBV7-2; j_gene: TRBJ2-2; abundance: many
CDR3aa: CASSFRLRDTQYF; CDR3nt: TGTGCCAGCAGTTTTCGTTTGCGAGATACGCAGTATTTT; d_gene: -; v_gene: TRBV28; j_gene: TRBJ2-3; abundance: -
CDR3aa: CASSPIDGRYDTGELFF; CDR3nt: TGTGCCAGCAGCCCAATCGACGGGAGATACGACACCGGGGAGCTGTTTTTT; d_gene: -; v_gene: TRBV9; j_gene: TRBJ2-2; abundance: -